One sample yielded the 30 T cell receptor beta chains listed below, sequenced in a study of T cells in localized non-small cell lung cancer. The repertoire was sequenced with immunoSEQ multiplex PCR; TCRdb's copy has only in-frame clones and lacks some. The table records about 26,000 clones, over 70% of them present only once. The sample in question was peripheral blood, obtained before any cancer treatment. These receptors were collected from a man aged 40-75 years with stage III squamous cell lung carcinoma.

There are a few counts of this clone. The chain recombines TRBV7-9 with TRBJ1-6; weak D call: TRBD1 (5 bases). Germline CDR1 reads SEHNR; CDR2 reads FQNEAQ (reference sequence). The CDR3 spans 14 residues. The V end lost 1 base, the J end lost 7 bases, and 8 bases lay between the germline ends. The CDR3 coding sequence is TGTGCCAGCAGCTTAGAAGGGGTGAATTCACCCCTCCACTTT. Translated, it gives CASSLEGVNSPLHF.

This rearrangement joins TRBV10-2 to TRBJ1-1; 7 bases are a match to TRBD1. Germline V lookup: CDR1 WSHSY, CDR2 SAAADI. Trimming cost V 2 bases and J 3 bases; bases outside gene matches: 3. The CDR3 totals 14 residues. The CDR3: CASSEAGGYTEAFF. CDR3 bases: TGCGCCAGCAGTGAGGCAGGGGGGTACACTGAAGCTTTCTTT.

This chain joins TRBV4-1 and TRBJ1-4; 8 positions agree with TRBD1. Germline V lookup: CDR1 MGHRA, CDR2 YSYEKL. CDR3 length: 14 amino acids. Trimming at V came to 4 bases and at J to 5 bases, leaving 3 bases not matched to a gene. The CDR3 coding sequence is TGCGCCAGCAGCCTCGGACAGGGAAATGAAAAACTGTTTTTT. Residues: CASSLGQGNEKLFF.

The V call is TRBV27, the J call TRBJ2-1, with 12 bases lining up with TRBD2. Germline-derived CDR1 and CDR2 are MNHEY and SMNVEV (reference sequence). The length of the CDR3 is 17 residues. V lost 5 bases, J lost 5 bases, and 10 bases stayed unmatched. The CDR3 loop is CASSGSQLAGGHNEQFF. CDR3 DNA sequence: TGTGCCAGCAGTGGGTCGCAACTAGCGGGGGGTCACAATGAGCAGTTCTTC.

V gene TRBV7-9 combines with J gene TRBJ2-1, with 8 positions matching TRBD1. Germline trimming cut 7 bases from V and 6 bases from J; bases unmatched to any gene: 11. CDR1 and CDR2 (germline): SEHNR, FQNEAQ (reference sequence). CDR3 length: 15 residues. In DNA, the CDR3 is TGTGCCAGCACCCGACAGCAGGGGGCGAGCAATGAGCAGTTCTTC. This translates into CASTRQQGASNEQFF.

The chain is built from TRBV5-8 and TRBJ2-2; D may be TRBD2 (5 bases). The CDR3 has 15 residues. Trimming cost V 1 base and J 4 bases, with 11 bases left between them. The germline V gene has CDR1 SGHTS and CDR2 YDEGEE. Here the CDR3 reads CASSLTKRPTGELFF. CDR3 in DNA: TGTGCCAGCAGCTTGACGAAGCGGCCCACCGGGGAGCTGTTTTTT.

The CDR3 DNA reads TGTGCCAGCAGCTTTCGGACAGGGACTACCGGGGAGCTGTTTTTT. Its protein product is CASSFRTGTTGELFF. The J gene is TRBJ2-2, the V gene TRBV7-3; TRBD1 matches at 8 bases. Germline CDR1 reads SGHTA; CDR2 reads FQGTGA. This CDR3 comprises 15 residues. The V and J ends lost 3 bases and 5 bases, in that order; junction bases with no gene match: 5. The full variable domain, its missing parts supplied by reference TRBV7-3 and TRBJ2-2, is GAGVSQTPSNKVTEKGKYVELRCDPISGHTALYWYRQSLGQGPEFLIYFQGTGAADDSGLPNDRFFAVRPEGSVSTLKIQRTERGDSAVYLCASSFRTGTTGELFFGEGSRLTVL.

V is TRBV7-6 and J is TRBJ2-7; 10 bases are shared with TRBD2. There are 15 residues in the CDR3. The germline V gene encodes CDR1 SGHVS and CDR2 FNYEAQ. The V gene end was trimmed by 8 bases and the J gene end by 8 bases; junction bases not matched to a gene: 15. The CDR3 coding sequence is TGTGCCAGCGGACCCGGGACTAGCGACACTGTGAAGCAGTACTTC. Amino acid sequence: CASGPGTSDTVKQYF. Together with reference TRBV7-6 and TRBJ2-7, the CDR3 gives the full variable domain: GAGVSQSPRYKVTKRGQDVALRCDPISGHVSLYWYRQALGQGPEFLTYFNYEAQQDKSGLPNDRFSAERPEGSISTLTIQRTEQRDSAMYRCASGPGTSDTVKQYFGPGTRLTVT.

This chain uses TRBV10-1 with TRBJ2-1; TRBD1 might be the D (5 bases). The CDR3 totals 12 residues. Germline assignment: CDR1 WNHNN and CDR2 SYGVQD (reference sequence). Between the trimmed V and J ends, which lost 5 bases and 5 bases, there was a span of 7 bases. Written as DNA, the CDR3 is TGCGCCAGCAGTAGGGGAAACAATGAGCAGTTCTTC. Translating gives CASSRGNNEQFF.

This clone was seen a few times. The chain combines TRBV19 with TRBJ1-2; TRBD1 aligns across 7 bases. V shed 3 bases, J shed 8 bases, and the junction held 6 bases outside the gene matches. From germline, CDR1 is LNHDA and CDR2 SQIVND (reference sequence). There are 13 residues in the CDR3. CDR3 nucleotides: TGTGCCAGTAGTATCGACAGGGTAGGAGGCTACACCTTC. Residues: CASSIDRVGGYTF.

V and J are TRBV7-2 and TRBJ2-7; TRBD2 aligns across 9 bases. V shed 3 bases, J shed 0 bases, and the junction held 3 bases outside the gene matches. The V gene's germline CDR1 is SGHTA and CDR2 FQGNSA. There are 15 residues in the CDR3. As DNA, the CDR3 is TGTGCCAGCAGCTTGAGCGGGGGGCCCTCCTACGAGCAGTACGTC. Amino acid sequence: CASSLSGGPSYEQYV.

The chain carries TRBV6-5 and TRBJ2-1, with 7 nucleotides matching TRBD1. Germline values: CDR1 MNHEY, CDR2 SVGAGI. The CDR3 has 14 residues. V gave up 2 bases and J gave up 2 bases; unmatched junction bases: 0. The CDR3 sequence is CASSYGTAYNEQFF. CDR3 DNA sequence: TGTGCCAGCAGTTACGGGACAGCCTACAATGAGCAGTTCTTC.

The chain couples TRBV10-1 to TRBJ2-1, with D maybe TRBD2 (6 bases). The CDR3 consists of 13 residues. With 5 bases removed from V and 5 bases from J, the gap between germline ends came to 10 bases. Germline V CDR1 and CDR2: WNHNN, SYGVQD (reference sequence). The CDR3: CASSLAVDNEQFF. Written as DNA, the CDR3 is TGCGCCAGCAGTTTAGCGGTAGACAATGAGCAGTTCTTC.

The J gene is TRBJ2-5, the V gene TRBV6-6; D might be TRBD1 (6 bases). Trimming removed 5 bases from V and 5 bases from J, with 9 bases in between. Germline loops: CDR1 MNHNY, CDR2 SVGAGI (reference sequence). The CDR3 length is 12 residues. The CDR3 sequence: CASSQQGETQYF. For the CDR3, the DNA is TGTGCCAGCAGTCAACAGGGCGAGACCCAGTACTTC.

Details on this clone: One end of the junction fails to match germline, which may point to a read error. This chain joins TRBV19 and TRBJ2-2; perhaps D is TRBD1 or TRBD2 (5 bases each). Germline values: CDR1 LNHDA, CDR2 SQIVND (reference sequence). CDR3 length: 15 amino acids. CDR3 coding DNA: TGTGCCAGTAGCTTAGGGTGGGGGAACCCCGGGGAGCTGTTTTTT. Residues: CASSLGWGNPGELFF.

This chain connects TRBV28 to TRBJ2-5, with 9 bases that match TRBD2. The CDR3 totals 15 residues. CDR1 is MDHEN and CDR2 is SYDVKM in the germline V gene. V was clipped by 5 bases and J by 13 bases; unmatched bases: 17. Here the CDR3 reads CASSLGLGLAIHLYF. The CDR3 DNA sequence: TGTGCCAGCAGTCTGGGGTTGGGACTAGCTATTCATCTGTACTTC.

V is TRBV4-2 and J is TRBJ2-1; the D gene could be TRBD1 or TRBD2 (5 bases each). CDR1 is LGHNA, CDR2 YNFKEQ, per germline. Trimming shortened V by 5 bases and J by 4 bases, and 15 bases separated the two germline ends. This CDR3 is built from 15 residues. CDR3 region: CASSGMEAGYNEQFF. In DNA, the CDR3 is TGTGCCAGCAGCGGAATGGAGGCAGGGTACAATGAGCAGTTCTTC.

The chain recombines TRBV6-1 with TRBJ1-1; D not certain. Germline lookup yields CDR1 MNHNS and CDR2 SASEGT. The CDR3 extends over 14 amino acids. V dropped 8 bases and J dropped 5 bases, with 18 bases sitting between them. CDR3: CASRAGPETTEAFF. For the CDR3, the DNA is TGTGCCAGCCGAGCTGGACCCGAGACTACTGAAGCTTTCTTT.

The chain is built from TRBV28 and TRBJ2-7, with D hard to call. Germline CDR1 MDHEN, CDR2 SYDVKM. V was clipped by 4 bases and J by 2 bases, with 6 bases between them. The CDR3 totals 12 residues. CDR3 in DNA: TGTGCCAGCAGTTCCCGTACCTACGAGCAGTACGTC. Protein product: CASSSRTYEQYV.

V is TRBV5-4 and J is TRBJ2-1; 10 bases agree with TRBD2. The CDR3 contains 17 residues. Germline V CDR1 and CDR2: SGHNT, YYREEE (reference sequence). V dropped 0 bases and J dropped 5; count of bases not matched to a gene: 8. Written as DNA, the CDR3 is TGTGCCAGCAGCTTGGCGGATAGCGGGGGGTCACACAATGAGCAGTTCTTC. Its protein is CASSLADSGGSHNEQFF.

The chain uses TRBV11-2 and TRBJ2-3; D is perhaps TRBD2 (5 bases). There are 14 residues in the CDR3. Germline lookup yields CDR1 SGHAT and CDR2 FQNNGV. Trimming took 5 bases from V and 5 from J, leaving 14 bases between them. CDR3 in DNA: TGTGCCAGCAGCCTTAGCCGGGGAGTAGATACGCAGTATTTT. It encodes CASSLSRGVDTQYF. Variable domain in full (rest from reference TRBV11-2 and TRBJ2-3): EAGVAQSPRYKIIEKRQSVAFWCNPISGHATLYWYQQILGQGPKLLIQFQNNGVVDDSQLPKDRFSAERLKGVDSTLKIQPAKLEDSAVYLCASSLSRGVDTQYFGPGTRLTVL.

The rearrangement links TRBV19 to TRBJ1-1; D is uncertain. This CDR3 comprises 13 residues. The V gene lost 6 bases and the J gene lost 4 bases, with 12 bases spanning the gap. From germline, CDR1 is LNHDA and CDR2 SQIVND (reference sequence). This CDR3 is CASRARGATEAFF. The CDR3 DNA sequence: TGTGCCAGTAGGGCCCGGGGTGCCACTGAAGCTTTCTTT. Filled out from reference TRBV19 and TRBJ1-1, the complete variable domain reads DGGITQSPKYLFRKEGQNVTLSCEQNLNHDAMYWYRQDPGQGLRLIYYSQIVNDFQKGDIAEGYSVSREKKESFPLTVTSAQKNPTAFYLCASRARGATEAFFGQGTRLTVV.

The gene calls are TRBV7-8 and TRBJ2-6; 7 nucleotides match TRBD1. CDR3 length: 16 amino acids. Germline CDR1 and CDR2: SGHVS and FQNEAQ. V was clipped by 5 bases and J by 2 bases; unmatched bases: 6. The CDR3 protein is CASSALTGAGANVLTF. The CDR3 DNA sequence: TGTGCCAGCAGCGCCCTAACAGGGGCTGGGGCCAACGTCCTGACTTTC. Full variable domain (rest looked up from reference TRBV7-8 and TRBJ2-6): GAGVSQSPRYKVAKRGQDVALRCDPISGHVSLFWYQQALGQGPEFLTYFQNEAQLDKSGLPSDRFFAERPEGSVSTLKIQRTQQEDSAVYLCASSALTGAGANVLTFGAGSRLTVL.

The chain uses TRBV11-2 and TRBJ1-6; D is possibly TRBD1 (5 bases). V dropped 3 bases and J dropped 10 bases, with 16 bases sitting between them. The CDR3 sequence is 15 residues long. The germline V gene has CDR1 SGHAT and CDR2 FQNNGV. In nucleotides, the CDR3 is TGTGCCAGCAGCTTGAGGGCCCGGGGGGAATCACCCCTCCACTTT. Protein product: CASSLRARGESPLHF.

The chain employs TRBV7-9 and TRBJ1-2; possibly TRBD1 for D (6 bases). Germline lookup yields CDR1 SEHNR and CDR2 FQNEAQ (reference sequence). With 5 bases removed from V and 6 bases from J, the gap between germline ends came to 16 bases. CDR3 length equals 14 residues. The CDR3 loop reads CASSRAGAGNGYTF. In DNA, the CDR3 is TGTGCCAGCAGCCGAGCGGGGGCAGGGAATGGCTACACCTTC.

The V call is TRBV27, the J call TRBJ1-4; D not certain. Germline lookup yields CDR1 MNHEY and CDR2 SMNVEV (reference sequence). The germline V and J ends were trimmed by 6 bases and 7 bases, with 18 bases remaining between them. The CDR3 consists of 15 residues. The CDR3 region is CASRFGGTAIEKLFF. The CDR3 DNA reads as TGTGCCAGCAGGTTTGGTGGTACAGCAATTGAAAAACTGTTTTTT.

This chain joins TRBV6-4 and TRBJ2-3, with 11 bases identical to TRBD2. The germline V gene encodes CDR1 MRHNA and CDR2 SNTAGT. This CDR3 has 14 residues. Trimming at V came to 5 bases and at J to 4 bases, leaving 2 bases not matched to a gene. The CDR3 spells CASSTSGGADTQYF. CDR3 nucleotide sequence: TGTGCCAGCAGTACTAGCGGGGGCGCAGATACGCAGTATTTT.

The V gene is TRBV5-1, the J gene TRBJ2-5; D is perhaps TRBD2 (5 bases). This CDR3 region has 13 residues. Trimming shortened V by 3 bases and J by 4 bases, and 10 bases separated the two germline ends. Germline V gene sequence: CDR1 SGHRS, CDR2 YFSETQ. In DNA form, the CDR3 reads TGCGCCAGCAGCTCTCCTGGGAGAGAGACCCAGTACTTC. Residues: CASSSPGRETQYF.

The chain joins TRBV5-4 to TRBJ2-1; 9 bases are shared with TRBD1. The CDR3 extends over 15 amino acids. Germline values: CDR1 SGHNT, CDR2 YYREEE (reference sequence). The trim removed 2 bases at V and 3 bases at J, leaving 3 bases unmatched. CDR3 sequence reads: CASSLAGQGYNEQFF. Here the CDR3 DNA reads TGTGCCAGCAGCTTAGCGGGACAGGGCTACAATGAGCAGTTCTTC.

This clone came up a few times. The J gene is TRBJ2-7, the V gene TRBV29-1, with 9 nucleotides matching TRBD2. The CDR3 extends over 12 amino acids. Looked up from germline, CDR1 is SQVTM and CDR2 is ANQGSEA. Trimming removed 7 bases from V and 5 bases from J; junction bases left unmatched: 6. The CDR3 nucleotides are TGCAGCGGGGGGACTAGCTGGGACGAGCAGTACTTC. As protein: CSGGTSWDEQYF.